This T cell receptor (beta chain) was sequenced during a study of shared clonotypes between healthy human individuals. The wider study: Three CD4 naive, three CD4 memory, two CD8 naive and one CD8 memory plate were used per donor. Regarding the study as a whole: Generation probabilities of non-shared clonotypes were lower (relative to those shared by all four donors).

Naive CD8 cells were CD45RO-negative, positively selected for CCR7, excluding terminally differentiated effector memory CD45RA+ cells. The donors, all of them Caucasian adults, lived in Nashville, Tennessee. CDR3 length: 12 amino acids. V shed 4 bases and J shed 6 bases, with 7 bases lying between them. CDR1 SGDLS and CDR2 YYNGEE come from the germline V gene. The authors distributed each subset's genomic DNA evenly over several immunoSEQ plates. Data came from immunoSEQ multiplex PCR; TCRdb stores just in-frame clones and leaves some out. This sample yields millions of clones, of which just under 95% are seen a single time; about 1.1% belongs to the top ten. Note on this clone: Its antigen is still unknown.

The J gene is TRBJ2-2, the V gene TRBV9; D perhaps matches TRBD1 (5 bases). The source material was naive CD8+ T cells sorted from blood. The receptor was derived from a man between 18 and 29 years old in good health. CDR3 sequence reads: CASSPRAGELFF. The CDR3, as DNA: TGTGCCAGCAGCCCCAGGGCCGGGGAGCTGTTTTTT.